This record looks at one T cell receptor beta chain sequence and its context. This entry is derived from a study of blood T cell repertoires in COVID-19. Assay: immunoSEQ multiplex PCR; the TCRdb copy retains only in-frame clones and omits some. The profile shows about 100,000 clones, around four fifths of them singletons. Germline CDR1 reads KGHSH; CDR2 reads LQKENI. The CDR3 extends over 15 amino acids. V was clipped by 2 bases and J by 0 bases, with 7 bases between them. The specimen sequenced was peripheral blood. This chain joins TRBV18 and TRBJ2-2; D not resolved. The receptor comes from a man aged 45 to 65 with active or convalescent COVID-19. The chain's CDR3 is CASSPATSNTGELFF. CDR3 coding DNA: TGTGCCAGCTCACCAGCGACATCGAACACCGGGGAGCTGTTTTTT.